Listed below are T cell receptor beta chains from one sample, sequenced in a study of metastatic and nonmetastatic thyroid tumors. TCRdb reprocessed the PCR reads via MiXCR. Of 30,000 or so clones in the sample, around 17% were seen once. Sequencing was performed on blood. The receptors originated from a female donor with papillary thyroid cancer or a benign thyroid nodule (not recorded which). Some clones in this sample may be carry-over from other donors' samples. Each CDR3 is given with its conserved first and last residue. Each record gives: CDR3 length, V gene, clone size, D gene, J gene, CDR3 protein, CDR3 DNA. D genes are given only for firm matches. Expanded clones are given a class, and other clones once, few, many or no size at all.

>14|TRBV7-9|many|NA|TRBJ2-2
CASSRKQDTGELFF
TGTGCCAGCAGCCGCAAGCAAGACACCGGGGAGCTGTTTTTT
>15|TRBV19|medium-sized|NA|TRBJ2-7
CASSTASYGTYEQYF
TGTGCCAGTAGTACGGCTAGCTATGGGACCTACGAGCAGTACTTC
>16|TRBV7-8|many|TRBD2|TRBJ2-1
CASSLEAGGSYNEQFF
TGTGCCAGCAGCTTAGAGGCGGGGGGCTCCTACAATGAGCAGTTCTTC
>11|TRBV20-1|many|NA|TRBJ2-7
CSGANSYEQYF
TGCAGTGGTGCCAACTCCTACGAGCAGTACTTC
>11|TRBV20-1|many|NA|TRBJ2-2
CSAPYTGELFF
TGCAGTGCTCCTTACACCGGGGAGCTGTTTTTT
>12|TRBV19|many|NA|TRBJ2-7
CASSIDSYEQYF
TGTGCCAGTAGTATCGACAGCTACGAGCAGTACTTC
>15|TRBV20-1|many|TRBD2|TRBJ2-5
CSAKGLAGTQETQYF
TGCAGTGCTAAGGGACTAGCGGGAACCCAGGAGACCCAGTACTTC
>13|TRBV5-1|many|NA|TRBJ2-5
CASSLGQRGTQYF
TGCGCCAGCAGCTTGGGTCAGAGGGGGACCCAGTACTTC
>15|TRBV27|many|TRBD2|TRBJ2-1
CASSLEAGVRNEQFF
TGTGCCAGCAGTTTAGAAGCGGGAGTAAGAAATGAGCAGTTCTTC
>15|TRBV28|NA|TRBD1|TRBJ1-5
CASSFQGAYNQPQHF
TGTGCCAGCAGTTTCCAGGGGGCCTACAATCAGCCCCAGCATTTT
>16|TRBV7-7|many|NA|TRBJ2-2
CASSLQGGARTGELFF
TGTGCCAGCAGCCTTCAGGGGGGGGCGCGGACCGGGGAGCTGTTTTTT
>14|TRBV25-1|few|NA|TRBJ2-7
CSSSETWGGYEQYF
TGTTCCAGCAGTGAGACATGGGGTGGGTACGAGCAGTACTTC
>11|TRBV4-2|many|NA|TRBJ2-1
CASSQNNEQFF
TGTGCCAGCAGCCAAAACAATGAGCAGTTCTTC
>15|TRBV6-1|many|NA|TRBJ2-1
CASRLDPSSYNEQFF
TGTGCCAGCAGGTTGGACCCGAGCTCCTACAATGAGCAGTTCTTC
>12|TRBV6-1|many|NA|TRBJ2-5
CASIGAQETQYF
TGTGCCAGCATTGGCGCGCAAGAGACCCAGTACTTC
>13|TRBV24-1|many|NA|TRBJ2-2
CATMRENTGELFF
TGTGCCACCATGCGGGAGAACACCGGGGAGCTGTTTTTT
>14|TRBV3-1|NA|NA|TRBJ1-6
CASSTWEGSSPLHF
TGTGCCAGCAGCACGTGGGAGGGGAGTTCACCCCTCCACTTT
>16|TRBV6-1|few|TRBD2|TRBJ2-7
CASSPSSGRHSYEQYF
TGTGCCAGCAGTCCTAGTAGCGGGAGGCATTCCTACGAGCAGTACTTC
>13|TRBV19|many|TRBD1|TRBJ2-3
CASSGQGGDTQYF
TGTGCCAGTAGTGGACAGGGGGGCGATACGCAGTATTTT
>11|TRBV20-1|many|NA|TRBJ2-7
CSARTRYEQYF
TGCAGTGCCAGGACTCGTTACGAGCAGTACTTC
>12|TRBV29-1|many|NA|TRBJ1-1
CSAEDGGTEAFF
TGCAGCGCGGAGGACGGGGGCACTGAAGCTTTCTTT
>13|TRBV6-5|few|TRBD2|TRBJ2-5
CASSLVAGETQYF
TGTGCCAGCAGTTTGGTAGCGGGAGAGACCCAGTACTTC
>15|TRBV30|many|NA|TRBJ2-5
CAWSPAGSYQETQYF
TGTGCCTGGAGTCCGGCAGGGTCGTACCAAGAGACCCAGTACTTC
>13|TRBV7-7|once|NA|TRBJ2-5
CASSLSRWDTQYF
TGTGCCAGCAGCTTATCCAGGTGGGATACCCAGTACTTC
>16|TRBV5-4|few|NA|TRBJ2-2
CASSLGISSYTGELFF
TGTGCCAGCAGCTTGGGGATAAGTTCCTACACCGGGGAGCTGTTTTTT
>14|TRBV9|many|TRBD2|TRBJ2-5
CASSVDQGLADQYF
TGTGCCAGCAGCGTAGATCAGGGTCTAGCGGATCAGTACTTC
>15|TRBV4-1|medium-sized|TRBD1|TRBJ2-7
CASSLILTGLYEQYF
TGCGCCAGCAGCCTGATTCTGACAGGGCTCTACGAGCAGTACTTC
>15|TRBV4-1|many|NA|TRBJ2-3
CASSQARGEVDTQYF
TGCGCCAGCAGCCAAGCTCGAGGGGAGGTAGATACGCAGTATTTT
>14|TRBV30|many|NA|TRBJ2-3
CAWSVGGLTDTQYF
TGTGCCTGGAGTGTGGGGGGTCTCACAGATACGCAGTATTTT
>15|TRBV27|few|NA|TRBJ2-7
CASKRSGTSPLEQYF
TGTGCCAGCAAGAGGAGTGGGACATCCCCCCTCGAGCAGTACTTC
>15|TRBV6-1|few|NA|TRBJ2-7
CASSDFVYREDEQYF
TGTGCCAGCAGTGACTTTGTATACAGGGAGGACGAGCAGTACTTC
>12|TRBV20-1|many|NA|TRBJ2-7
CSARIPSYEQYF
TGCAGTGCTAGGATCCCCTCCTACGAGCAGTACTTC
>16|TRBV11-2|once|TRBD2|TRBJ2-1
CASSPQRLAGVNEQFF
TGTGCCAGCAGCCCCCAGCGACTAGCGGGAGTCAATGAGCAGTTCTTC
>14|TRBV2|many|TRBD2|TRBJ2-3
CASSRLAGGDTQYF
TGTGCCAGCAGTAGACTAGCGGGAGGGGATACGCAGTATTTT
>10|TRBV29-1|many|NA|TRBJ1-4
CSALGEKLFF
TGCAGCGCTCTAGGTGAAAAACTGTTTTTT
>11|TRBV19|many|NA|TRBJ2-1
CASSFRGEQFF
TGTGCCAGTAGTTTCCGGGGGGAGCAGTTCTTC
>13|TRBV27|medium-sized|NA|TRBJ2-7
CASSLSISDEQYF
TGTGCCAGCAGTTTATCGATCTCGGACGAGCAGTACTTC